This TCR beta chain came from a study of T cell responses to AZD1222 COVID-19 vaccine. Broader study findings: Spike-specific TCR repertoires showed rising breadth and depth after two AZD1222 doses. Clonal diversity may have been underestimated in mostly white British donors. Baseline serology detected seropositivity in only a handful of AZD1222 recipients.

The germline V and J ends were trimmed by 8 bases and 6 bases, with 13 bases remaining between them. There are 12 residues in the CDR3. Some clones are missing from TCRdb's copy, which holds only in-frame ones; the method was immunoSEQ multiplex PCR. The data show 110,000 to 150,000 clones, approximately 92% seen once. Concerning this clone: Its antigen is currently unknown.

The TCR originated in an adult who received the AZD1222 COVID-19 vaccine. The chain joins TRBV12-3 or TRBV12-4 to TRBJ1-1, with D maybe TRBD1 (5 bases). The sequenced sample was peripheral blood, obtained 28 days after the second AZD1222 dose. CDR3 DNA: TGTGCCAGCGGGGGGGTGAGCGCTGAAGCTTTCTTT. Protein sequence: CASGGVSAEAFF.